Below, 9 T cell receptor beta chains from the same sample are listed, as sequenced in a study of T-cell reconstitution after alpha-beta-depleted transplantation in children. Unique molecular identifiers were used to barcode this TCRbeta library. TCRdb reprocessed the PCR reads with MiXCR, giving one entry per CDR3 protein. This table has 600,000 to 700,000 distinct CDR3 sequences, roughly 14% appearing once. The specimen comprised PBMCs, sampled before TCRalphabeta/CD19-depleted stem cell transplant. These receptors were obtained from a girl aged 2-10 years with congenital amegakaryocytic thrombocytopenia, due to receive a stem cell transplant.

This clonotype has a handful of counts. The chain has TRBV2 and TRBJ1-4; D gene unclear. V was trimmed by 3 bases and J by 6 bases, leaving 2 bases between them. This CDR3 contains 11 residues. Germline CDR1 reads SNHLY; CDR2 reads FYNNEI. The CDR3 protein is CASSEDEKLFF. The CDR3, as DNA: TGTGCCAGCAGTGAGGATGAAAAACTGTTTTTT.

The chain recombines TRBV28 with TRBJ2-3; 8 bases are a match to TRBD2. V shed 7 bases and J 6 bases; nucleotides not matched to a gene: 6. Germline V gene sequence: CDR1 MDHEN, CDR2 SYDVKM. The CDR3 spans 13 residues. CDR3 amino acids: CASIGGEGDTQYF. The CDR3 DNA sequence: TGTGCCAGCATCGGGGGGGAAGGCGATACGCAGTATTTT. Looking up the rest from reference TRBV28 and TRBJ2-3 gives the full variable domain: DVKVTQSSRYLVKRTGEKVFLECVQDMDHENMFWYRQDPGLGLRLIYFSYDVKMKEKGDIPEGYSVSREKKERFSLILESASTNQTSMYLCASIGGEGDTQYFGPGTRLTVL.

The genes are TRBV4-1 and TRBJ2-1, with D tentatively TRBD1 (6 bases). Germline assignment: CDR1 MGHRA and CDR2 YSYEKL. V lost 7 bases and J 8 bases, leaving 24 bases between the germline ends. CDR3 length: 16 residues. CDR3 protein: CASNLRPDPAGDEQFF. The CDR3, as DNA: TGCGCCAGCAATTTGAGGCCTGATCCGGCAGGGGATGAGCAGTTCTTC.

The J gene is TRBJ1-2, the V gene TRBV10-3; the D gene is possibly TRBD1 (5 bases). V gave up 8 bases and J gave up 4 bases, with 11 bases separating them. Germline lookup yields CDR1 ENHRY and CDR2 SYGVKD. The CDR3 is 12 residues long. This CDR3 is CAIGGELYGYTF. CDR3 in DNA: TGTGCCATCGGGGGAGAGCTCTATGGCTACACCTTC.

This clonotype was counted between two and nine times. The chain carries TRBV6-5 and TRBJ2-1; tentative D call: TRBD2 (5 bases). The CDR3 is 15 amino acids. Germline CDR1 reads MNHEY; CDR2 reads SVGAGI. Trimming removed 2 bases from V and 2 bases from J, with 10 bases in between. The CDR3 protein is CASSYRGSPYNEQFF. CDR3 coding DNA: TGTGCCAGCAGTTACAGAGGGAGCCCCTACAATGAGCAGTTCTTC.

This clonotype has at least ten counts. The chain couples TRBV20-1 to TRBJ2-7, with 11 bases identical to TRBD2. Looked up from germline, CDR1 is DFQATT and CDR2 is SNEGSKA (reference sequence). Losses at the gene ends were 0 bases for V and 1 base for J; bases not matched to a gene: 8. This CDR3 has 17 amino acids. The CDR3 DNA sequence: TGCAGTGCTAGAGATCTGGCTAGCGGGAGGTTTTCCTACGAGCAGTACTTC. Its translation: CSARDLASGRFSYEQYF.

This clonotype has a handful of counts. The genes are TRBV12-3 or TRBV12-4 and TRBJ1-2; the D is unclear. CDR3 length: 10 residues. Trimming removed 4 bases at V and 14 bases at J, with 11 bases between. The CDR3 nucleotides read TGTGCCAGCAGTTGGGAGGCCTGGACCTTC. Encoded protein: CASSWEAWTF.

This clonotype was seen ten or more times. This rearrangement joins TRBV10-3 to TRBJ2-3; 8 bases line up with TRBD2. The germline CDR1 and CDR2 sequences are ENHRY and SYGVKD. This CDR3 has 13 amino acids. The V gene end was trimmed by 7 bases and the J gene end by 6 bases; junction bases not matched to a gene: 6. CDR3 bases: TGTGCCATCACCGGGACTAGTGTCGATACGCAGTATTTT. Its translation is CAITGTSVDTQYF.

The chain has TRBV5-1 and TRBJ2-7, with a possible D match to TRBD2 (6 bases). CDR1 is SGHRS, CDR2 YFSETQ, per germline. The CDR3 sequence is 15 residues long. Trimming removed 4 bases at V and 5 bases at J, with 19 bases between. CDR3 nucleotide sequence: TGCGCCAGCAGCCTCGCCGTGAGGAGGGACGACGAGCAGTACTTC. This gives the protein CASSLAVRRDDEQYF.